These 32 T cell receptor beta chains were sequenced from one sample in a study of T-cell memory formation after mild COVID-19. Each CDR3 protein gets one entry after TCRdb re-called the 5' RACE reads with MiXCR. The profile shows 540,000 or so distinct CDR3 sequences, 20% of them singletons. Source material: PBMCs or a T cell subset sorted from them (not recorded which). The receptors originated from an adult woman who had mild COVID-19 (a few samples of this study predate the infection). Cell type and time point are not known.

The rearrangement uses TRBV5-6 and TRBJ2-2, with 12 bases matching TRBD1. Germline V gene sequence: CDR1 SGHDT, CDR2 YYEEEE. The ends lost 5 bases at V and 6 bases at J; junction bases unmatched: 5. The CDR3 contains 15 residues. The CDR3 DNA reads TGTGCCAGCAGAACCGGGACAGGGGGCCCCGGGGAGCTGTTTTTT. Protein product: CASRTGTGGPGELFF.

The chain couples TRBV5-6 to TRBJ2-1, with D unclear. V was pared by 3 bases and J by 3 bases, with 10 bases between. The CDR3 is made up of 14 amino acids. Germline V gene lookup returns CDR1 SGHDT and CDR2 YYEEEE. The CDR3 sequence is CASSSEEIYNEQFF. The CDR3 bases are TGTGCCAGCAGCTCCGAGGAAATCTACAATGAGCAGTTCTTC.

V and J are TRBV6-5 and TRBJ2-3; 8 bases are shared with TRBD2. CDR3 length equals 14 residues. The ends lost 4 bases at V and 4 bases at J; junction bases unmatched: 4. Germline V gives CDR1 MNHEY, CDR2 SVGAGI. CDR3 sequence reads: CASSFGTRSDTQYF. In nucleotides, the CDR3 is TGTGCCAGCAGTTTTGGGACTAGATCAGATACGCAGTATTTT.

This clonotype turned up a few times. In DNA form, the CDR3 reads TGTGCCACTGGGGGGGGGACCTACGAGCAGTACTTC. This gives the protein CATGGGTYEQYF. The J gene is TRBJ2-7, the V gene TRBV10-3; 7 positions match TRBD2. After removal of 10 bases from V and 2 bases from J, the junction contained 5 bases not matched to a gene. Germline V gene data show CDR1 as ENHRY and CDR2 as SYGVKD. The CDR3 covers 12 residues.

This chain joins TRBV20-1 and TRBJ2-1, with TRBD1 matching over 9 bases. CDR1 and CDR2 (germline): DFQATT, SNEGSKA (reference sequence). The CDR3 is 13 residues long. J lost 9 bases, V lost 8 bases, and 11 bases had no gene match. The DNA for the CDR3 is TGCAGTTTACAGGGGGCTGCTTCGGGTGAGCAGTTCTTC. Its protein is CSLQGAASGEQFF.

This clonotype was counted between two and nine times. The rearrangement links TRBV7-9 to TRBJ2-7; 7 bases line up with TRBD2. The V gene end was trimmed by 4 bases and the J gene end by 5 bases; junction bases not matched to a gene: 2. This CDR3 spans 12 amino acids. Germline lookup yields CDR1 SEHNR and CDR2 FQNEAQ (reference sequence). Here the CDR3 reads CASSSTSNEQYF. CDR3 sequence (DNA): TGTGCCAGCAGCTCGACTAGCAACGAGCAGTACTTC.

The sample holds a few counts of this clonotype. The CDR3 loop reads CAISAGTSGAYEQYF. CDR3 DNA: TGTGCCATCAGCGCAGGGACTAGCGGGGCCTACGAGCAGTACTTC. The chain uses TRBV10-3 and TRBJ2-7; TRBD2 agrees at 13 bases. V lost 6 bases to trimming and J lost 2 bases; unmatched junction nucleotides: 4. This CDR3 has 15 amino acids. CDR1 and CDR2 (germline): ENHRY, SYGVKD.

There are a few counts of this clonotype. CDR3 sequence: CSAVQGWAYEQYF. The CDR3 DNA is TGCAGCGCGGTGCAAGGGTGGGCCTACGAGCAGTACTTC. The chain recombines TRBV29-1 with TRBJ2-7; D not certain. V gave up 7 bases and J gave up 2 bases, with 15 bases separating them. The CDR3 runs to 13 residues. Germline loops: CDR1 SQVTM, CDR2 ANQGSEA.

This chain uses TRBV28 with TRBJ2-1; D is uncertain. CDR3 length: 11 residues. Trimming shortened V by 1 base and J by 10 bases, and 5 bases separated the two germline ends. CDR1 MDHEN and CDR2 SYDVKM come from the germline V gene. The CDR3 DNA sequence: TGTGCCAGCAGTTTATCCCAGGAGCAGTTCTTC. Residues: CASSLSQEQFF.

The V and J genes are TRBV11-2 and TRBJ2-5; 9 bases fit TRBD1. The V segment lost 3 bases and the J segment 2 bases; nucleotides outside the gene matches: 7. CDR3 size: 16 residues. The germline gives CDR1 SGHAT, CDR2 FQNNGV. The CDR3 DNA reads TGTGCCAGCAGCTTCACTCGGGACAGGGTTCAAGAGACCCAGTACTTC. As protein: CASSFTRDRVQETQYF.

As DNA, the CDR3 is TGCGCCAGCAGCTTGGCGGGTGGACAGGGGGCTGAAGCTTTCTTT. This codes for CASSLAGGQGAEAFF. V and J are TRBV5-1 and TRBJ1-1, with 10 bases that match TRBD1. V shed 0 bases, J shed 6 bases, and the junction held 5 bases outside the gene matches. The germline V gene encodes CDR1 SGHRS and CDR2 YFSETQ. The CDR3 is made up of 15 amino acids.

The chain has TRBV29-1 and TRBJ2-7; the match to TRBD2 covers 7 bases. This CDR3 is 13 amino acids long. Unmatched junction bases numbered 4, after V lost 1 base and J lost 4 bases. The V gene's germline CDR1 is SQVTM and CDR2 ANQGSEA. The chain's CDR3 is CSVEGTSEYEQYF. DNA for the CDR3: TGCAGCGTTGAAGGGACTAGTGAATACGAGCAGTACTTC.

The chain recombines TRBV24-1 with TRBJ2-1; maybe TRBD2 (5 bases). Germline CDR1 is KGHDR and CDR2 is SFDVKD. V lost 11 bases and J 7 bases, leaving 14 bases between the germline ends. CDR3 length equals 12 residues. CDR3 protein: CAISAAPNEQFF. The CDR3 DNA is TGTGCCATCTCAGCGGCACCGAATGAGCAGTTCTTC.

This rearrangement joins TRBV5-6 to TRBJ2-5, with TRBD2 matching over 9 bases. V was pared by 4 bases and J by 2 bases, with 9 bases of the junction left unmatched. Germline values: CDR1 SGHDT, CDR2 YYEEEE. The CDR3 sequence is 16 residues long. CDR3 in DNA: TGTGCCAGCAGCCCCCCCCTAGCGGGAAATCAAGAGACCCAGTACTTC. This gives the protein CASSPPLAGNQETQYF.

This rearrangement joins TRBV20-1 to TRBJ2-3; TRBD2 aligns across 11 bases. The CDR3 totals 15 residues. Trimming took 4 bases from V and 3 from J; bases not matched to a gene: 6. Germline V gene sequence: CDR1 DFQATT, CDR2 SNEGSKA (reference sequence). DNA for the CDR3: TGCAGTGCTACCAAGACTAGCGGGACTACAGATACGCAGTATTTT. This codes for CSATKTSGTTDTQYF.

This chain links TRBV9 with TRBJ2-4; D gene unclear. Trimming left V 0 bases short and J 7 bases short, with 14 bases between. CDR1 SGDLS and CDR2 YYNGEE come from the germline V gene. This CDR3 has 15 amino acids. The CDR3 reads CASSVGNIGVNIQYF. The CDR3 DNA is TGTGCCAGCAGCGTAGGGAATATCGGCGTGAACATTCAGTACTTC.

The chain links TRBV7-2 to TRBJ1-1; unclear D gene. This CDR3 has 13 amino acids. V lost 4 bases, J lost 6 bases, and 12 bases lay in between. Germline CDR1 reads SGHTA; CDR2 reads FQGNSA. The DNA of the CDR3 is TGTGCCAGCAGCTCAAGAAGGGCGGCTGAAGCTTTCTTT. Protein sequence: CASSSRRAAEAFF. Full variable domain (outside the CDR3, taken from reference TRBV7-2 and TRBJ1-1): GAGVSQSPSNKVTEKGKDVELRCDPISGHTALYWYRQSLGQGLEFLIYFQGNSAPDKSGLPSDRFSAERTGGSVSTLTIQRTQQEDSAVYLCASSSRRAAEAFFGQGTRLTVV.

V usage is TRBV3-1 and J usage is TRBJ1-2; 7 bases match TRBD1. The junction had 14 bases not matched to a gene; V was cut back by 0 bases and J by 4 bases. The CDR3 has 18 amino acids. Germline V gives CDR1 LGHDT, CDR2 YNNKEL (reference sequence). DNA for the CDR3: TGTGCCAGCAGCCAAGATTCCGGGACAGTCGCAACACCCTATGGCTACACCTTC. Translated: CASSQDSGTVATPYGYTF.

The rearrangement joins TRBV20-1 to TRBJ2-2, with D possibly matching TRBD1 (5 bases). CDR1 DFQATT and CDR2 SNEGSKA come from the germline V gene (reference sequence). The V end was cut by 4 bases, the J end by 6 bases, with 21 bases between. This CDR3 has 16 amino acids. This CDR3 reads CSAKREPAVGAGELFF. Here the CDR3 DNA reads TGCAGTGCTAAAAGGGAACCGGCGGTAGGGGCCGGGGAGCTGTTTTTT.

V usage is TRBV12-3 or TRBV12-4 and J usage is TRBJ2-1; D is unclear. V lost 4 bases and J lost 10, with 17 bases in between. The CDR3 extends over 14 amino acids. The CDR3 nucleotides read TGTGCCAGCAGTTGGCAGGAAAGTGTTGGGGAGCAGTTCTTC. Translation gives CASSWQESVGEQFF.

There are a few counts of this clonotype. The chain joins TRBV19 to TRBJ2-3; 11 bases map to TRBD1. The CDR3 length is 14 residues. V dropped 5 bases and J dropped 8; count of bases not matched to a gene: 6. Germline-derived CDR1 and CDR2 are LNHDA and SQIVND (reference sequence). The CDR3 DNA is TGTGCCAGTAGTGCCCCCGGGACAGGGGGTACGCAGTATTTT. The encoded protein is CASSAPGTGGTQYF. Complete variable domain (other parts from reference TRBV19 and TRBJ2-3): DGGITQSPKYLFRKEGQNVTLSCEQNLNHDAMYWYRQDPGQGLRLIYYSQIVNDFQKGDIAEGYSVSREKKESFPLTVTSAQKNPTAFYLCASSAPGTGGTQYFGPGTRLTVL.

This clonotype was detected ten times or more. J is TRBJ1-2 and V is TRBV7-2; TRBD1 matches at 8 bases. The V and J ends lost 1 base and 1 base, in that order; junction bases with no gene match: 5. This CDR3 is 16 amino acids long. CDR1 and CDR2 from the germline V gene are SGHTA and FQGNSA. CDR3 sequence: CASSLVGTGNNYGYTF. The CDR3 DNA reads TGTGCCAGCAGCTTAGTTGGGACAGGAAATAACTATGGCTACACCTTC. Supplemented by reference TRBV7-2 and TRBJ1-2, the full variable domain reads GAGVSQSPSNKVTEKGKDVELRCDPISGHTALYWYRQSLGQGLEFLIYFQGNSAPDKSGLPSDRFSAERTGGSVSTLTIQRTQQEDSAVYLCASSLVGTGNNYGYTFGSGTRLTVV.

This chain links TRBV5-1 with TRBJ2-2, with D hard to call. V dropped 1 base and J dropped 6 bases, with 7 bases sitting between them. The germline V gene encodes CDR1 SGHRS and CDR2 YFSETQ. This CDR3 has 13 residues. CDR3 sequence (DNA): TGCGCCAGCAGCTTGAGTTCCGCCGGGGAGCTGTTTTTT. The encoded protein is CASSLSSAGELFF.

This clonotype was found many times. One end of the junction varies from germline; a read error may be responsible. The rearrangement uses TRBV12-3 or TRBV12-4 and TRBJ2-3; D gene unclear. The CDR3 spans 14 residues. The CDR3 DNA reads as TGCGCCAGCAGCTTGGCGCAGATCACAGATACGCAGTATTTT. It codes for CASSLAQITDTQYF.

CDR3 loop: CASSLGDRDPSTDTQYF. The DNA of the CDR3 is TGCGCCAGCAGCTTGGGAGACAGGGACCCTAGCACAGATACGCAGTATTTT. V gene TRBV5-1 combines with J gene TRBJ2-3; 7 nucleotides agree with TRBD1. This CDR3 spans 17 amino acids. Trimming cost V 0 bases and J 0 bases; bases outside gene matches: 7. Germline lookup yields CDR1 SGHRS and CDR2 YFSETQ.

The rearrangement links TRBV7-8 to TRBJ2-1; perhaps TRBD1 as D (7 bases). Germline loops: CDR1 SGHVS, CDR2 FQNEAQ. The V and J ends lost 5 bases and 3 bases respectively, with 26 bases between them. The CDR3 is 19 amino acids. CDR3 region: CASSPRTGLWGEIYNEQFF. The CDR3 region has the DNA TGTGCCAGCAGCCCAAGGACAGGCCTTTGGGGGGAGATCTACAATGAGCAGTTCTTC.

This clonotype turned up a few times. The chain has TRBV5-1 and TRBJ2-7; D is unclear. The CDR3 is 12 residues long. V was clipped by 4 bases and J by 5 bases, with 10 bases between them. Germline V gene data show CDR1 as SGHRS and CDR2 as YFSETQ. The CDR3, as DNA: TGCGCCAGCAGCCCGACGCTGGACGAGCAGTACTTC. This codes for CASSPTLDEQYF.

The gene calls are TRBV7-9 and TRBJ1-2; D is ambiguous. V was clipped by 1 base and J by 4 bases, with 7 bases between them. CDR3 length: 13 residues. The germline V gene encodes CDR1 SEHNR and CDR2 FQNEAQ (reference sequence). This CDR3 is CASSLDGFYGYTF. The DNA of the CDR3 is TGTGCCAGCAGCTTAGACGGATTCTATGGCTACACCTTC.

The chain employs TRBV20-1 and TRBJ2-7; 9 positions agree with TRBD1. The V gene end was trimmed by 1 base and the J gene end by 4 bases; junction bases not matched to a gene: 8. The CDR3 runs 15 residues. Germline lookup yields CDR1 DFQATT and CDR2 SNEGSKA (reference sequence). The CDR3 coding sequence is TGCAGTGCTAGAGGTCTGGGGACAGGGTCTTACGAGCAGTACTTC. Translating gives CSARGLGTGSYEQYF.

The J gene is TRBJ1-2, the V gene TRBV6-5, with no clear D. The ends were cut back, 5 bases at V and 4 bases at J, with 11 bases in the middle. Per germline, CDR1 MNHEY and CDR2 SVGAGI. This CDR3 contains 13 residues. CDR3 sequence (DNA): TGTGCCAGCAGTCAACCCGGGTTCTATGGCTACACCTTC. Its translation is CASSQPGFYGYTF.

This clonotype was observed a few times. The CDR3 sequence: CSAREILAGGYNEQFF. CDR3 DNA: TGCAGTGCTAGAGAGATACTAGCGGGGGGATACAATGAGCAGTTCTTC. The gene calls are TRBV20-1 and TRBJ2-1; 12 nucleotides align to TRBD2. The CDR3 has 16 amino acids. V was clipped by 0 bases and J by 4 bases; unmatched bases: 4. Germline lookup yields CDR1 DFQATT and CDR2 SNEGSKA (reference sequence).

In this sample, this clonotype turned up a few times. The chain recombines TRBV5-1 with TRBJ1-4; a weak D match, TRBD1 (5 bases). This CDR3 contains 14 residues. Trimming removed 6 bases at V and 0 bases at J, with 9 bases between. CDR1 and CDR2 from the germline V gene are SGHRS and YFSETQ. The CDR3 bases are TGCGCCAGCACCGAGGACACAACTAATGAAAAACTGTTTTTT. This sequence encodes CASTEDTTNEKLFF.